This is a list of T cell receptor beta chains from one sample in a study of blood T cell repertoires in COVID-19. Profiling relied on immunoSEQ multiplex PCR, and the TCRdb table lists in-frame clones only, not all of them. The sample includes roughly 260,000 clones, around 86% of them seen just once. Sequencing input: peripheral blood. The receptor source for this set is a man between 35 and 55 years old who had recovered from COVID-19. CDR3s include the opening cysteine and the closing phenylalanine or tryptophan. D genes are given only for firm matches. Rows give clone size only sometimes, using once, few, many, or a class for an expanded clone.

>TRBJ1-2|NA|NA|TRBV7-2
CASSPFRQATINYGYTF
TGTGCCAGCAGCCCCTTTCGACAGGCCACCATTAACTATGGCTACACCTTC
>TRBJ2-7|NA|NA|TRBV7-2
CASSLVLSRGPYEQYF
TGTGCCAGCAGCCTCGTACTCAGCCGCGGGCCCTACGAGCAGTACTTC
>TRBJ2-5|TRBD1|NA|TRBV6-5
CASSQDRGRKETQYF
TGTGCCAGCAGTCAGGACAGGGGACGAAAAGAGACCCAGTACTTC
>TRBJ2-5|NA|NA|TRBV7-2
CASSPGHGQETQYF
TGTGCCAGCAGCCCCGGACACGGCCAAGAGACCCAGTACTTC
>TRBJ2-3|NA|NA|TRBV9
CASSPSGRTDTQYF
TGTGCCAGCAGCCCCTCGGGGAGGACAGATACGCAGTATTTT
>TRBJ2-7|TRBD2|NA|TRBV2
CASSESTSGRVTYEQYF
TGTGCCAGCAGTGAAAGTACTAGCGGGAGGGTAACCTACGAGCAGTACTTC
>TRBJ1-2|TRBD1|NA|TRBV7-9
CASRPGSTGTYGYTF
TGTGCCAGCAGACCGGGATCGACAGGGACCTATGGCTACACCTTC
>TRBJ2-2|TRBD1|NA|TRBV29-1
CSGKETGFETGELFF
TGCAGCGGAAAAGAGACAGGGTTTGAAACCGGGGAGCTGTTTTTT
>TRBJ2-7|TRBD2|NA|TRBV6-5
CASSFGTSGYEQYF
TGTGCCAGCAGTTTCGGGACTAGCGGCTACGAGCAGTACTTC
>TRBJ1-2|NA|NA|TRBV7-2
CASSLGGHPSVWGYTF
TGTGCCAGCAGCTTAGGGGGACATCCCTCGGTCTGGGGCTACACCTTC
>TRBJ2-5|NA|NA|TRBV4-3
CASSQEDRTGETQYF
TGCGCCAGCAGCCAAGAGGACCGTACAGGGGAGACCCAGTACTTC
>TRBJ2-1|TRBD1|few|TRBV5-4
CASSGLTGGFEFF
TGTGCCAGCAGCGGACTGACAGGGGGGTTCGAGTTCTTC
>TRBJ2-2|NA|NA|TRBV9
CASSAYRLNTGELFF
TGTGCCAGCAGCGCCTACCGACTTAACACCGGGGAGCTGTTTTTT